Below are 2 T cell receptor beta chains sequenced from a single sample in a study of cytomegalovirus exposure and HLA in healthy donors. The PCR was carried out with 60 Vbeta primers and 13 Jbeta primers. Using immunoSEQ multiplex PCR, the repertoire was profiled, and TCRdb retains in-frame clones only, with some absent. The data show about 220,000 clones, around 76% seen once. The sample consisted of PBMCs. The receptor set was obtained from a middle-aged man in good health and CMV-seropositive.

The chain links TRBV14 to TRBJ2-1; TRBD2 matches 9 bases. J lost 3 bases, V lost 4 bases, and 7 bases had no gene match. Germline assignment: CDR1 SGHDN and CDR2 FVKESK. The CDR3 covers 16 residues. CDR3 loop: CASSLIAGANYNEQFF. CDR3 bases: TGTGCCAGCAGCCTAATAGCGGGAGCGAACTACAATGAGCAGTTCTTC.

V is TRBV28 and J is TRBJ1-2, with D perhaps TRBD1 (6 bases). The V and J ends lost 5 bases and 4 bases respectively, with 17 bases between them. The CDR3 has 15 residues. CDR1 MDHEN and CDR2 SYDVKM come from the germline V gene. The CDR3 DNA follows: TGTGCCAGCAGTAACAGGGAAATCAACACCTATGGCTACACCTTC. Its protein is CASSNREINTYGYTF.